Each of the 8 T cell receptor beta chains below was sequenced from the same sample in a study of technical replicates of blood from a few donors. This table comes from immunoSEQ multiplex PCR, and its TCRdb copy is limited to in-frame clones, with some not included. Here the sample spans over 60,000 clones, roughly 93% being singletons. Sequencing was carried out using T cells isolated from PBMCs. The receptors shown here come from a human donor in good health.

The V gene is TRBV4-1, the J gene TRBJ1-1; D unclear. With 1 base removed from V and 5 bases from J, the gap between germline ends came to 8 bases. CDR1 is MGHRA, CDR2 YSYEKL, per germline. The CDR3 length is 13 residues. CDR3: CASSQVIVTEAFF. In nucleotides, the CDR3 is TGCGCCAGCAGCCAAGTCATAGTAACTGAAGCTTTCTTT.

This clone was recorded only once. The CDR3 reads CASSQDLIEVVLVTEAFF. CDR3 nucleotide sequence: TGCGCCAGCAGCCAAGATCTAATTGAGGTCGTGCTCGTCACTGAAGCTTTCTTT. The V gene is TRBV4-1, the J gene TRBJ1-1; D gene uncertain. Trimming removed 0 bases at V and 4 bases at J, with 21 bases between. The CDR3 length is 18 residues. The V gene's germline CDR1 is MGHRA and CDR2 YSYEKL.

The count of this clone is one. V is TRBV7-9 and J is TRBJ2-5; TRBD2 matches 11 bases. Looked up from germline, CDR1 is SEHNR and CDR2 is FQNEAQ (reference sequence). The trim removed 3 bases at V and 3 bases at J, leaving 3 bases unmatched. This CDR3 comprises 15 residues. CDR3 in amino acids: CASSFYSGGEETQYF. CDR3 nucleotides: TGTGCCAGCAGCTTCTATAGCGGGGGGGAAGAGACCCAGTACTTC.

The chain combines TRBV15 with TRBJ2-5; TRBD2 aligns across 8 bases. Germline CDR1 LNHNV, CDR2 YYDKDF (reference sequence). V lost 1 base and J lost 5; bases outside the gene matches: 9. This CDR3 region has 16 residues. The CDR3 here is CATSRGRLSGSETQYF. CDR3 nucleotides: TGTGCCACCAGCAGAGGTAGACTGAGCGGGAGTGAGACCCAGTACTTC.

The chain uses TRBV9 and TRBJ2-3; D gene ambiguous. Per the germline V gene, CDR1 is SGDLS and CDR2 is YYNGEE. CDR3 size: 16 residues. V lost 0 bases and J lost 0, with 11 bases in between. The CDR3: CASSVGVAESTDTQYF. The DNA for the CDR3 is TGTGCCAGCAGCGTAGGGGTAGCCGAAAGCACAGATACGCAGTATTTT.

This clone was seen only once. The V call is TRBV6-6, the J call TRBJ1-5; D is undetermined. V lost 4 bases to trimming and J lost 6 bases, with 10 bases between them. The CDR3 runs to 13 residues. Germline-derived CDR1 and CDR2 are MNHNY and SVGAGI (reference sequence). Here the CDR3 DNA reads TGTGCCAGCAGTTCGACCGAGGCTCAGCCCCAGCATTTT. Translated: CASSSTEAQPQHF.

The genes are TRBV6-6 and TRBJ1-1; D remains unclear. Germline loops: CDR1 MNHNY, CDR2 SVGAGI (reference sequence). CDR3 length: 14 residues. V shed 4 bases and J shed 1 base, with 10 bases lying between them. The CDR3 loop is CASSLGSPNTEAFF. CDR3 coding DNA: TGTGCCAGCAGTTTGGGCAGTCCGAACACTGAAGCTTTCTTT.

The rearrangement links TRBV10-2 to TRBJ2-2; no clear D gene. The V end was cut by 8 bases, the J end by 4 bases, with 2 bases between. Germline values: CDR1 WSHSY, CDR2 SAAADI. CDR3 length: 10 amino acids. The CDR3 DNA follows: TGCGCCAGCCGCACCGGGGAGCTGTTTTTT. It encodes CASRTGELFF.